This TCR beta chain was recovered during a study of blood T cell repertoires in COVID-19 (dated by TCRdb to the early 2020s). For the wider study: Samples from collaborators originated in the United States, Italy and Spain and spanned both the acute and convalescent phases of COVID-19. The repertoires were released in a freely available public database intended as a resource for research on the immune response to SARS-CoV-2. Subjects who had been exposed to COVID-19, were actively infected with it, or had recovered from it provided the deeply sampled blood TCRbeta repertoires that made up the dataset. A de-identified subject ID, COVID-19 status, age in years and sex were almost always included in the sample metadata. The samples were drawn from the first 160 participants of the ongoing ImmuneRACE study and from roughly 1,300 subjects provided by 6 global collaborators. The material from the prospective study consisted of cDNA or gDNA derived from T cells, B-cell-depleted T cells, or PBMCs. Where HLA class I and class II types were available, the types were taken from metadata supplied by the sample provider, not from assay-based typing. Results and caveats for the whole study, not just this receptor: The amount of clinical and demographic metadata varied by source and participant and was provided uncurated.

Points on this clone: Its cognate antigen has yet to be identified. One base away there is no much larger clone; base qualities are not given.

TCRbeta CDR3 regions were amplified from genomic DNA using the immunoSEQ Assay, a bias-controlled multiplex PCR. The study's own analysis went as follows. Within the assay, amplification of reference gene primers was used to estimate how many nucleated cells each sample contained. Sequence reads were collapsed and filtered to measure the absolute abundance of every unique TCRbeta CDR3 rearrangement. For each sample, productive Simpson clonality was calculated as the square root of Simpson's diversity index over productive rearrangements. TCRdb's version of the immuneACCESS table is confined to in-frame rearrangements and falls short of the full clone set. An unresolved V gene accounts for under half of the shortfall where checked; the remainder is of unknown origin. D and trimming were read from the DNA, whereas the V and J calls and clone size are those reported in that table. For this sample there are 120,000 or so clones; 81% appear just once. Of the sample, 3.5% to 4% is held by the ten largest clones.

CDR3 length: 16 amino acids, cysteine to phenylalanine. The retained sequence is limited to the CDR3, 48 bases, with the frame set at the first base. The junction carries 17 bases between V and J, which are trimmed by 2 bases and 6 bases respectively. From the germline V gene, CDR1 is SGDLS and CDR2 is YYNGEE. The collaborating institutions used their own protocols to collect whole blood in K2EDTA tubes. For TCRbeta analysis, collaborators shipped samples in one of three forms: frozen whole blood, isolated PBMCs, or DNA extracted from either of those sample types. Recombination linked TRBV9 to TRBJ1-4; no D segment can be confidently identified. Material: peripheral blood. This clonotype originated in a woman between 50 and 59 years old with acute or convalescent COVID-19. The nucleotides read TGTGCCAGCAGCGTTAGCCTACACTCCTCGGATGAAAAACTGTTTTTT. Translated, this is CASSVSLHSSDEKLFF.